This T cell receptor beta chain is drawn from a study of T cell repertoires in cytomegalovirus infection. This clonotype has a handful of counts. What it binds is unknown. Study findings and constraints: There were HLA-C-restricted CMV-specific TCR beta clonotypes dominating the ex vivo response.

V lost 0 bases to trimming and J lost 3 bases; unmatched junction nucleotides: 11. The CDR3 runs 19 residues. Germline assignment: CDR1 MNHEY and CDR2 SVGEGT. TCRdb analysed the reads with MiXCR anew, one entry per CDR3 protein. The table shows about 450,000 distinct CDR3 sequences, with around 32% occurring only once. This rearrangement joins TRBV6-2 or TRBV6-3 to TRBJ2-1; TRBD2 matches 10 bases. Specimen: PBMCs. The TCR originated in a human donor in good health (CMV status not recorded). Some clones in this sample may be carry-over from other donors' samples. Written as DNA, the CDR3 is TGTGCCAGCAGTTACTCAAGTAAGGATAGCGGGGGGCTCTACAATGAGCAGTTCTTC. It translates to CASSYSSKDSGGLYNEQFF.